This record covers a single T cell receptor (beta chain). Antigen specificity is unknown. The data derive from a study of post-analysis software for immune sequencing data. The CDR3 extends over 15 amino acids. V lost 2 bases and J lost 7, with 15 bases in between. Germline loops: CDR1 MGHRA, CDR2 YSYEKL. The TCR beta cDNA libraries contained unique molecular identifiers. T cells numbering roughly 0.85 to 11 million gave rise to roughly 0.5 million cDNA molecules. MiXCR, run by TCRdb on the PCR reads, gives a single entry per CDR3 protein. The sample holds roughly 570,000 distinct CDR3 sequences, 34% seen once. General study points: Diversity measured as normalized Chao1 was significantly lower in multiple sclerosis patients than in controls. Included in a set of about five TRBV segments more frequent in patients than controls were TRBV5-6, TRBV5-1 and TRBV20-1.

Material for sequencing was blood. The chain couples TRBV4-1 to TRBJ1-5, with D possibly TRBD1 on 6 matching bases. The sequence derives from a girl under 18 with multiple sclerosis. This chain's CDR3 is CASSQSRVTGQPQHF. Written as DNA, the CDR3 is TGCGCCAGCAGCCAATCCCGGGTAACAGGGCAGCCCCAGCATTTT.